The rows below give T cell receptor beta chains drawn from one sample of a study of blood T cell repertoires in COVID-19. Assay: immunoSEQ multiplex PCR; the TCRdb copy retains only in-frame clones and omits some. In the table there are tens of thousands of clones, about 79% of which are singletons. The specimen sequenced was peripheral blood. These receptors came from a woman aged 60-70 years with acute or convalescent COVID-19. Both conserved end residues are part of each CDR3. D genes are given only for firm matches. Clone size appears in some rows only: once, few, many, or a class for an expanded clone.

V gene	J gene	D gene	clone size	CDR3 DNA	CDR3 protein
TRBV3-1/TRBV3-2	TRBJ1-6	.	.	TGTGCCAGCAGCCATCCGGAGGGTAATTCACCCCTCCACTTT	CASSHPEGNSPLHF
TRBV18	TRBJ2-1	.	.	TGTGCCAGCTCACCACCCTTGTTTGAGCAGTTCTTC	CASSPPLFEQFF
TRBV7-2	TRBJ2-3	TRBD1	once	TGTGCCAGCAGCTCCCTAGGGACAGCGGAAAACACAGATACGCAGTATTTT	CASSSLGTAENTDTQYF
TRBV27	TRBJ2-7	.	.	TGTGCCAGCAGTTTCAGGGACGAGCAGTACTTC	CASSFRDEQYF
TRBV5-4	TRBJ2-1	.	.	TGTGCCAGCAGGTTATATAACAATGAGCAGTTCTTC	CASRLYNNEQFF
TRBV24-1	TRBJ2-5	.	.	TGTGCCACCAGTGATGCCTATGGAGGTACAGAGACCCAGTACTTC	CATSDAYGGTETQYF
TRBV7-3	TRBJ1-6	.	few	TGTGCCAGCAGCCAACAGGGCGATGGGTCACCCCTCCACTTT	CASSQQGDGSPLHF
TRBV7-9	TRBJ1-2	TRBD1	once	TGTGCCAGCAGCTTAGGGGGGCCGGGACAGGGTAACTATGGCTACACCTTC	CASSLGGPGQGNYGYTF
TRBV9	TRBJ1-5	.	few	TGTGCCAGCAGCGTAGAGGGGTTTAGCAATCAGCCCCAGCATTTT	CASSVEGFSNQPQHF
TRBV11-2	TRBJ2-5	.	.	TGTGCCAGCAGCTTGCCGACAGGTGGAGAGACCCAGTACTTC	CASSLPTGGETQYF
TRBV28	TRBJ1-6	TRBD1	.	TGTGCCAGCAGTTCATCTCCCGGGACAGGGACCAATTCACCCCTCCACTTT	CASSSSPGTGTNSPLHF
TRBV11-2	TRBJ1-1	TRBD1	.	TGTGCCAGCAGTTCTAGGGACAGGGGCACTGAAGCTTTCTTT	CASSSRDRGTEAFF
TRBV7-8	TRBJ2-7	.	.	TGTGCCAGCAGCCCTCGGGACTCCCTGATCTACGAGCAGTACTTC	CASSPRDSLIYEQYF
TRBV7-2	TRBJ2-7	TRBD2	.	TGTGCCAGCAGCACGAGACTAGCGGGAGCAATTTACGAGCAGTACTTC	CASSTRLAGAIYEQYF
TRBV5-8	TRBJ1-3	.	.	TGTGCCAGCAGTAGGGAGGGACGCTCTGGAAACACCATATATTTT	CASSREGRSGNTIYF
TRBV7-2	TRBJ1-1	.	.	TGTGCCAGCAGCTTAACGGGGGTTCGGCAGAACACTGAAGCTTTCTTT	CASSLTGVRQNTEAFF
TRBV7-9	TRBJ2-4	.	.	TGTGCCAGCAGCCCCTTTGAGGGAATCGGAAACATTCAGTACTTC	CASSPFEGIGNIQYF
TRBV7-3	TRBJ2-2	TRBD2	.	TGTGCCAGCAGCCTGAGGACTAGCGGTGGGGCCGGGGAGCTGTTTTTT	CASSLRTSGGAGELFF
TRBV24-1	TRBJ1-2	.	.	TGTGCCACCAGTGATCCTGGACAGTTGGTGGGCTACACCTTC	CATSDPGQLVGYTF
TRBV3-1/TRBV3-2	TRBJ2-4	TRBD2	.	TGTGCCAGCAGCCTCCGTAGCGGGGTTGGAAACATTCAGTACTTC	CASSLRSGVGNIQYF
TRBV5-1	TRBJ2-2	TRBD1	.	TGCGCCAGCAGCTCTACAGGGGCGAACACCGGGGAGCTGTTTTTT	CASSSTGANTGELFF
TRBV6-5	TRBJ2-7	.	.	TGTGCCTCCAGGGTTAGTGGAATAGTAAGGCAGTACTTC	CASRVSGIVRQYF
TRBV10-1	TRBJ2-6	.	few	TGCGCCAGCAGTAAATCGGGGAAAACCACTCCTGGGGCCAACGTCCTGACTTTC	CASSKSGKTTPGANVLTF
TRBV13	TRBJ1-5	TRBD1	once	TGTGCCAGCAGCTCAGGGGGTGGAGGCAATCAGCCCCAGCATTTT	CASSSGGGGNQPQHF
TRBV15	TRBJ1-2	.	.	TGTGCCACCAGCAGAGAGGGGACACCCTCTAACTATGGCTACACCTTC	CATSREGTPSNYGYTF
TRBV9	TRBJ2-5	.	.	TGTGCCAGCAGCGTACGCTGGAGCCAAGAGACCCAGTACTTC	CASSVRWSQETQYF
TRBV6-4	TRBJ2-1	.	.	TGTGCCAGCAGTGACACGGCAGGGGCTGGCTATGAGCAGTTCTTC	CASSDTAGAGYEQFF
TRBV27	TRBJ1-1	TRBD1	.	TGTGCCAGCAGGGACAGGGGCTACACTGAAGCTTTCTTT	CASRDRGYTEAFF
TRBV3-1/TRBV3-2	TRBJ1-1	.	.	TGTGCCAGCGGCCAAGATATCTCGAACACTGAAGCTTTCTTT	CASGQDISNTEAFF
TRBV9	TRBJ2-3	TRBD2	.	TGTGCCAGCGGGGCTAGCGGGGGTGCTAGCACAGATACGCAGTATTTT	CASGASGGASTDTQYF
TRBV5-5	TRBJ1-4	TRBD1	.	TGTGCCAGCAGCTTTGGTGCGGGACAGCCTAATGAAAAACTGTTTTTT	CASSFGAGQPNEKLFF
TRBV18	TRBJ1-2	.	once	TGTGCCAGCTCACCAGGACAGAACTATGGCTACACCTTC	CASSPGQNYGYTF
TRBV6-1	TRBJ1-5	.	.	TGTGCCAGCAGTGGCCGGGACACCAATCGCAATCAGCCCCAGCATTTT	CASSGRDTNRNQPQHF
TRBV9	TRBJ2-7	.	.	TGTGCCAGCAGCGTTGGGTCGCGGGCTAGCTCCTACGAGCAGTACTTC	CASSVGSRASSYEQYF
TRBV5-1	TRBJ2-1	.	.	TGCGCCAGCAGCTTGGCTCCAGCGGCCTACAATGAGCAGTTCTTC	CASSLAPAAYNEQFF
TRBV11-2	TRBJ1-1	.	.	TGTGCCAGCAGCTTAGATCTAAAGGGGCCTGGCGCTTTCTTT	CASSLDLKGPGAFF
TRBV5-5	TRBJ2-7	.	once	TGTGCCAGCAGCGCCACAGGGACCTACGAGCAGTACTTC	CASSATGTYEQYF
TRBV7-6	TRBJ1-5	.	.	TGTGCCAGCAGCTTAATTGGCCAGCCCCAGCATTTT	CASSLIGQPQHF
TRBV4-2	TRBJ1-6	TRBD1	.	TGTGCCAGCAGCCAAGGGACAGGGGATTATAATTCACCCCTCCACTTT	CASSQGTGDYNSPLHF
TRBV24-1	TRBJ2-2	.	once	TGTGCCACCAGTGATTTACCGGGTCGGGGGATCCGCACCGGGGAGCTGTTTTTT	CATSDLPGRGIRTGELFF
TRBV6-5	TRBJ1-5	.	.	TGTGCCAGCAGTTACTCGGCAGGGTATAGCAATCAGCCCCAGCATTTT	CASSYSAGYSNQPQHF
TRBV15	TRBJ1-4	.	.	TGTGCCACCAGCAGAGTTCACAGGGCGAATGAAAAACTGTTTTTT	CATSRVHRANEKLFF
TRBV14	TRBJ1-2	.	.	TGTGCCAGCAGCCAAGATCTGCGTGACTATGGCTACACCTTC	CASSQDLRDYGYTF
TRBV9	TRBJ2-1	.	.	TGTGCCAGCAGCGTAGGCGGACAGAACCAGAATGAGCAGTTCTTC	CASSVGGQNQNEQFF
TRBV25-1	TRBJ2-5	.	.	TGTGCCAGCAGCCGAGTACAAGAGACCCAGTACTTC	CASSRVQETQYF
TRBV2	TRBJ2-1	TRBD2	few	TGTGCCAGCAGTGAAGCAGGACTAGCGGGAGGGCTAAATGAGCAGTTCTTC	CASSEAGLAGGLNEQFF
TRBV5-1	TRBJ2-1	.	.	TGCGCCAGCAGCCCTTATGACAGTTACAATGAGCAGTTCTTC	CASSPYDSYNEQFF
TRBV18	TRBJ2-5	TRBD1	.	TGTGCCAGCTCGCAGGACAGGATGCTCCAAGAGACCCAGTACTTC	CASSQDRMLQETQYF
TRBV5-1	TRBJ2-1	TRBD1	.	TGCGCCAGCAGTTCTAGCCGGGACAGGGGAATCAATGAGCAGTTCTTC	CASSSSRDRGINEQFF
TRBV5-1	TRBJ1-2	TRBD1	.	TGCGCCAGCAGCTTGGCTTCCGGGACAGGGCAGTACTATGGCTACACCTTC	CASSLASGTGQYYGYTF
TRBV18	TRBJ1-4	.	.	TGTGCCAGCTCACCCCGGGGTCCTAATGAAAAACTGTTTTTT	CASSPRGPNEKLFF
TRBV7-8	TRBJ2-2	.	.	TGTGCCAGCAGCTTTGTCCGTGGGGAGCTGTTTTTT	CASSFVRGELFF
TRBV5-4	TRBJ1-1	TRBD1	.	TGTGCCAGCAGCCCGACAGGGGGCGGCACTGAAGCTTTCTTT	CASSPTGGGTEAFF
TRBV6-5	TRBJ2-4	TRBD1	.	TGTGCCAGCAGCCCGGGGACAGGGAACATTCAGTACTTC	CASSPGTGNIQYF
TRBV15	TRBJ2-7	TRBD1	.	TGTGCCACCAGCTCACAAAGATTGACAGGGAAGACTTCCTACGAGCAGTACTTC	CATSSQRLTGKTSYEQYF
TRBV2	TRBJ2-6	.	.	TGTGCCAGCAGAGTGCGCCGGGGATCTGGGGCCAACGTCCTGACTTTC	CASRVRRGSGANVLTF
TRBV29-1	TRBJ2-3	TRBD2	.	TGCAGCGTTTCCGAGACTAGCACCACAGATACGCAGTATTTT	CSVSETSTTDTQYF
TRBV5-1	TRBJ1-2	.	.	TGCGCCAGCGGCCCCGAGGGGGAAACGTCCTATGGCTACACCTTC	CASGPEGETSYGYTF
TRBV10-3	TRBJ1-2	TRBD1	few	TGTGCCATCAATGACAGGGGTCTCGGCTACACCTTC	CAINDRGLGYTF
TRBV28	TRBJ1-3	.	.	TGTGCCAGCAGTTTGGGCAACTCTGGAAACACCATATATTTT	CASSLGNSGNTIYF